Described below is a single T cell receptor (beta chain) sequence and its context. Its matching antigen is unknown. The length of the CDR3 is 15 residues. The ends were cut back, 0 bases at V and 9 bases at J, with 15 bases in the middle. The germline V gene encodes CDR1 MNHEY and CDR2 SVGAGI. The sample is drawn from a study of T cell responses to AZD1222 COVID-19 vaccine. Measured with immunoSEQ multiplex PCR; TCRdb has only the in-frame clones, and not every one. The repertoire holds 150,000 to 200,000 clones, with 90% to 95% as singletons. Study-level results: Close to half of all spike-specific TCRs reportedly target regions of the variants that are unmutated. Dominant CD4 TCR responses targeted spike regions 160-218 and 743-854. Baseline antibody screening turned up just a handful of seropositive AZD1222 recipients. When two AZD1222 doses had been given, Spike-specific TCR breadth and depth rose.

This sequence joins TRBV6-5 and TRBJ2-1; TRBD2 might be the D (6 bases). This clonotype was sampled from an adult who received the AZD1222 COVID-19 vaccine. Specimen: peripheral blood, collected 28 days after the second AZD1222 dose. The CDR3 reads CASSYSGGNVFEQFF. In DNA form, the CDR3 reads TGTGCCAGCAGTTACTCTGGAGGGAATGTTTTTGAGCAGTTCTTC.